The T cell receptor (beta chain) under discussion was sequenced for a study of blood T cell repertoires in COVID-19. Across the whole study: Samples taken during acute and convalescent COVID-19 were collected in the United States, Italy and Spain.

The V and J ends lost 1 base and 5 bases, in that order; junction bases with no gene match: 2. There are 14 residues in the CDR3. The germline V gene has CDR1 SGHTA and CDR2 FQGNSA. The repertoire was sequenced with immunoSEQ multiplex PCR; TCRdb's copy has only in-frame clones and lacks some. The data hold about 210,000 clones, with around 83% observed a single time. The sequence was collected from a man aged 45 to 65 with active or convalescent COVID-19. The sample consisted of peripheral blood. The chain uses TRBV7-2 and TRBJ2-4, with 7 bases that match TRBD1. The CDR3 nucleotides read TGTGCCAGCAGCTTAGGGACAGGTGAAAACATTCAGTACTTC. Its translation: CASSLGTGENIQYF.